The 3 T cell receptor beta chains in this list originate from one sample, sequenced in a study of shared T cell receptors in the human thymus. Repertoires were generated with immunoSEQ multiplex PCR, while TCRdb's copy carries only in-frame clones and drops some. The profile shows more than 300,000 clones, roughly 94% of them singletons. Sample: thymocytes. The receptor set was obtained from a human donor.

The chain carries TRBV4-3 and TRBJ2-5; D is possibly TRBD1 (5 bases). V was trimmed by 1 base and J by 2 bases, leaving 20 bases between them. CDR1 is LGHNA, CDR2 YSLEER, per germline. CDR3 length: 18 residues. CDR3 sequence reads: CASSQAPPPGIPQETQYF. The CDR3 nucleotides are TGCGCCAGCAGCCAAGCCCCCCCGCCAGGGATCCCACAAGAGACCCAGTACTTC.

The CDR3: CASSTGTSGASTDTQYF. The DNA for the CDR3 is TGTGCCAGCAGTACCGGGACTAGCGGGGCCAGCACAGATACGCAGTATTTT. This chain joins TRBV7-2 and TRBJ2-3; 13 nucleotides align to TRBD2. The CDR3 consists of 17 residues. The junction had 6 bases not matched to a gene; V was cut back by 6 bases and J by 0 bases. Looked up from germline, CDR1 is SGHTA and CDR2 is FQGNSA.

V usage is TRBV18 and J usage is TRBJ2-6; TRBD1 is a possible D gene (6 bases). Trimming stripped 4 bases from V and 2 bases from J, with 18 bases between. This CDR3 comprises 18 residues. Germline CDR1 reads KGHSH; CDR2 reads LQKENI. The CDR3 here is CASSLPPPTGPGANVLTF. CDR3 nucleotides: TGTGCCAGCTCACTTCCGCCCCCCACAGGGCCTGGGGCCAACGTCCTGACTTTC.